The clone carrying this TCR beta chain was observed once. The antigen is not known. Germline CDR1 is LNHDA and CDR2 is SQIVND (reference sequence). V was trimmed by 4 bases and J by 5 bases, leaving 9 bases between them. The CDR3 has 12 amino acids. PCR used 60 Vbeta primers and 13 Jbeta primers. The protocol was immunoSEQ multiplex PCR, while the TCRdb copy is restricted to in-frame clones and leaves out a portion. Of some 120,000 clones listed, 80% are singletons. This specimen belongs to a study of cytomegalovirus exposure and HLA in healthy donors. General study findings and limits: Researchers reported in a later analysis that a missense DCLRE1C variant was tied to TCR beta V- and J-gene trimming. Researchers counted 164 TCR beta chains as cytomegalovirus-associated.

This receptor was identified in a man aged 25 to 40 in good health and CMV-seronegative. The J gene is TRBJ2-7, the V gene TRBV19; tentative D call: TRBD1 (6 bases). Sequenced input: PBMCs. The CDR3 DNA reads TGTGCCAGTAGTAGTACAGGGCACGAGCAGTACTTC. Translated: CASSSTGHEQYF.